This T cell receptor beta chain was captured in a study of T cells in Graves' hyperthyroidism and ophthalmopathy. The overall study: Peripheral blood was acquired at first diagnosis, ahead of any therapy whatsoever.

Using RNA transcripts as the source, TCR beta CDR3 regions were amplified. An initial round of RT-PCR targeting the TCR CDR3 relied on the HTBI primer set. TCRdb re-derived calls from the multiplex PCR reads in MiXCR, one entry per CDR3 protein. Of 250,000 to 400,000 distinct CDR3 sequences in the sample, roughly 13% were seen once. The sample taken for sequencing was blood. This receptor was taken from a woman aged 40 to 49 with Graves' ophthalmopathy.

The CDR3 loop is CAINPGGLGETQYF. DNA of the CDR3: TGTGCCATCAACCCCGGAGGGCTCGGAGAGACCCAGTACTTC. This sequence joins TRBV10-3 and TRBJ2-5, with a weak D call TRBD2 (6 bases). V gave up 7 bases and J gave up 4 bases, with 16 bases separating them. Germline V CDR1 and CDR2: ENHRY, SYGVKD. This CDR3 comprises 14 residues.